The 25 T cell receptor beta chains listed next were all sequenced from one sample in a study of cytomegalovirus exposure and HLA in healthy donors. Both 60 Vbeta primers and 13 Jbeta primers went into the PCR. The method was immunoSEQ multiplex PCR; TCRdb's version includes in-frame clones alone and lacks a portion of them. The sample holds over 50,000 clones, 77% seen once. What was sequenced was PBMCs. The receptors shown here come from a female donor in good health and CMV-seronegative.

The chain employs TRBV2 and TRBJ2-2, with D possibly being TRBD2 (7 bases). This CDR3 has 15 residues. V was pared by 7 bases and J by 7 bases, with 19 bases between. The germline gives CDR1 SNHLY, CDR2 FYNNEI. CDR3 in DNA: TGTGCCAGCACCTTATCACAGGGAGGGGGCGGGGAGCTGTTTTTT. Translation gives CASTLSQGGGGELFF.

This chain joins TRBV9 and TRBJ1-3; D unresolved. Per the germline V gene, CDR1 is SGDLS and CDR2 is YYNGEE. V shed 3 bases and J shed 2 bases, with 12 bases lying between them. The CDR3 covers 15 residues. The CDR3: CASSAGNEPGNTIYF. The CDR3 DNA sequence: TGTGCCAGCAGCGCCGGTAACGAACCTGGAAACACCATATATTTT.

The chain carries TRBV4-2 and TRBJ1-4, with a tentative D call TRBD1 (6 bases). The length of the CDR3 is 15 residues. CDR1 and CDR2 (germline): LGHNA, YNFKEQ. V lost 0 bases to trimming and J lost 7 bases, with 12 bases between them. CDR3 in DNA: TGTGCCAGCAGCCAAGAGGGGGCTACGCCTGAAAAACTGTTTTTT. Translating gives CASSQEGATPEKLFF.

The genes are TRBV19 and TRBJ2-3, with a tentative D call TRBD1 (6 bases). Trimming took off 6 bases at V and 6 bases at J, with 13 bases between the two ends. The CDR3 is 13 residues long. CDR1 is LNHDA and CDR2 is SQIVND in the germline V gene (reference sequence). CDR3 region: CASSTGRVDTQYF. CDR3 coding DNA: TGTGCCAGTAGCACAGGGAGAGTTGATACGCAGTATTTT.

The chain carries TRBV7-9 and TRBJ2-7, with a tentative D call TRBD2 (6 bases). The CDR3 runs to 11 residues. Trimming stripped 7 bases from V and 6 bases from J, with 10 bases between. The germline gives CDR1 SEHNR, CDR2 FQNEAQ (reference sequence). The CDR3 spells CASTMGGEQYF. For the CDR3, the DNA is TGTGCCAGCACCATGGGGGGCGAGCAGTACTTC.

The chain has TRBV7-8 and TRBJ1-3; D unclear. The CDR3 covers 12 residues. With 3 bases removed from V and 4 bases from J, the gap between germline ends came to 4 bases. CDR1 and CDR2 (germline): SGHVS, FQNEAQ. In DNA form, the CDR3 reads TGTGCCAGCAGCTTCGAGGGAAACACCATATATTTT. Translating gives CASSFEGNTIYF.

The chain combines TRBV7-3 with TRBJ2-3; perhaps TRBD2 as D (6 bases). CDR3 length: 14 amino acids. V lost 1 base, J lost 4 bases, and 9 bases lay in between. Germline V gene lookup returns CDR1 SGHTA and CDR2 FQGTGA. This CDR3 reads CASSLMAGSDTQYF. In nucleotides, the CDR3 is TGTGCCAGCAGCTTAATGGCGGGGTCAGATACGCAGTATTTT.

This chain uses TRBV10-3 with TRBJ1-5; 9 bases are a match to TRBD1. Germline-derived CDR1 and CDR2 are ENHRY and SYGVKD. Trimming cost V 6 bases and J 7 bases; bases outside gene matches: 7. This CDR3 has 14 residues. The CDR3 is CAIRSGQGLQPQHF. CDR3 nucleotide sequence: TGTGCCATCAGGAGTGGACAGGGGCTCCAGCCCCAGCATTTT.

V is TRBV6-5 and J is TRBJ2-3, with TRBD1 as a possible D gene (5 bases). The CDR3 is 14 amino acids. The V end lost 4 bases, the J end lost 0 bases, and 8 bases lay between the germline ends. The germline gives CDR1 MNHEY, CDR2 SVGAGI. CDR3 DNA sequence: TGTGCCAGCAGTTTAGGGGATAGCACAGATACGCAGTATTTT. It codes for CASSLGDSTDTQYF.

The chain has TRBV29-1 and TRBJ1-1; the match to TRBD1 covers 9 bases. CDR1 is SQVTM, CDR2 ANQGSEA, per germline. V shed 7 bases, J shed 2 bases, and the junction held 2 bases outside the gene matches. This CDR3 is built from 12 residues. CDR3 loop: CSADRGNTEAFF. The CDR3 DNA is TGCAGCGCGGACAGGGGTAACACTGAAGCTTTCTTT.

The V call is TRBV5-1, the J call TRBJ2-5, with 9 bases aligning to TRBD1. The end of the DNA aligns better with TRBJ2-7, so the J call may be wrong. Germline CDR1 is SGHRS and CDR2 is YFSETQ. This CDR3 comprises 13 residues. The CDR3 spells CASSRRQGDEQYF. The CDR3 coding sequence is TGCGCCAGCAGCCGTAGACAGGGGGACGAGCAGTACTTC.

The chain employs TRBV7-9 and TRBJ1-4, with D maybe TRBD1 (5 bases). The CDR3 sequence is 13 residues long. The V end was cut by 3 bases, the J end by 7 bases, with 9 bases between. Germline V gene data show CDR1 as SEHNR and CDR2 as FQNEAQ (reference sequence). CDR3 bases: TGTGCCAGCAGCTTGGGGGGGAGTGAAAAACTGTTTTTT. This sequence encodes CASSLGGSEKLFF.

The CDR3 DNA sequence: TGTGCCAGCAGCCCTCGGGACAGGGTGGTGGTCGAGCAGTACTTC. Translating gives CASSPRDRVVVEQYF. V and J are TRBV9 and TRBJ2-5; 9 bases are shared with TRBD1. The end of the DNA aligns better with TRBJ2-7, so the J call may be wrong. The CDR3 spans 15 residues. Per germline, CDR1 SGDLS and CDR2 YYNGEE.

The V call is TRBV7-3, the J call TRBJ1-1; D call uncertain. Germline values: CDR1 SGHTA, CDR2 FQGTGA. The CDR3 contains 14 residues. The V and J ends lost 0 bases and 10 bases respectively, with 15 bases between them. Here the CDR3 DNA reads TGTGCCAGCAGCTTAACTGGGCAGAGCGGAGGAGCTTTCTTT. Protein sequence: CASSLTGQSGGAFF.

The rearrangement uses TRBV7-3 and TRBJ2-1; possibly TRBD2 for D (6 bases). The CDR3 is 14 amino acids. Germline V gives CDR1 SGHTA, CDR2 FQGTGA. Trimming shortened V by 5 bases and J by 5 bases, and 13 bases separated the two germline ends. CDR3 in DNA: TGTGCCAGCAGCCCGCCGGGACTTGACAATGAGCAGTTCTTC. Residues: CASSPPGLDNEQFF.

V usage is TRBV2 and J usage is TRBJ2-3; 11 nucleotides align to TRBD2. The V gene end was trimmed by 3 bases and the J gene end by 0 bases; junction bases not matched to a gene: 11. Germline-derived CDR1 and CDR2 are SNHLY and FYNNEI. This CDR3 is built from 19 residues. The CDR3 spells CASSEGLAGGRSSTDTQYF. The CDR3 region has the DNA TGTGCCAGCAGTGAGGGGCTAGCGGGGGGCCGTTCTAGCACAGATACGCAGTATTTT.

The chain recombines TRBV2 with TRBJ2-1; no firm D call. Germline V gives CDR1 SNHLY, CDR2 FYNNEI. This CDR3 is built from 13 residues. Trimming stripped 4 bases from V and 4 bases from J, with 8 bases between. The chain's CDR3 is CASSVERYNEQFF. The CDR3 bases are TGTGCCAGCAGTGTCGAGAGGTACAATGAGCAGTTCTTC. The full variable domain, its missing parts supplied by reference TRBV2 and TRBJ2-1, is EPEVTQTPSHQVTQMGQEVILRCVPISNHLYFYWYRQILGQKVEFLVSFYNNEISEKSEIFDDQFSVERPDGSNFTLKIRSTKLEDSAMYFCASSVERYNEQFFGPGTRLTVL.

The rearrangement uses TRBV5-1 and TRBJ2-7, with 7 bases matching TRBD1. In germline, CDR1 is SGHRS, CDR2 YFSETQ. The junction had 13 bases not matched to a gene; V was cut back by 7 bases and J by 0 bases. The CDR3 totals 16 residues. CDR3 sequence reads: CASAPGQRPYSYEQYF. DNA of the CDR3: TGCGCCAGCGCTCCGGGACAGCGCCCGTACTCCTACGAGCAGTACTTC.

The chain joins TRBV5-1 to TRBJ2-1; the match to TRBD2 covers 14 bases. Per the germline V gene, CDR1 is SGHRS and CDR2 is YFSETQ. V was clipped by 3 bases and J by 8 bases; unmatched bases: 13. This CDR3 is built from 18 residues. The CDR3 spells CASSSGPGTSGSSDEQFF. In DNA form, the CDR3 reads TGCGCCAGCAGCTCGGGACCCGGGACTAGCGGGAGTTCTGATGAGCAGTTCTTC.

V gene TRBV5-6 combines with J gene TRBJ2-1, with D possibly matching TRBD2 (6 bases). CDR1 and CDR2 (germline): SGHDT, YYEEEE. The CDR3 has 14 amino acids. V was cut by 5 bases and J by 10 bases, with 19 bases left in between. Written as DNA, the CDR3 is TGTGCCAGCAGAGAAGAGCCGGGACTGGAGGAGCAGTTCTTC. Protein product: CASREEPGLEEQFF.

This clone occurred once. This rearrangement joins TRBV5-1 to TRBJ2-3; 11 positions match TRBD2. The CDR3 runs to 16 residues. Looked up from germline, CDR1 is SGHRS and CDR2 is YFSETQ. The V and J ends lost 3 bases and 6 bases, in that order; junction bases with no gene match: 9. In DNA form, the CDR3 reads TGCGCCAGCAGCTCTATTAGCGGGGGGGCCGCGGATACGCAGTATTTT. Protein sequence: CASSSISGGAADTQYF.

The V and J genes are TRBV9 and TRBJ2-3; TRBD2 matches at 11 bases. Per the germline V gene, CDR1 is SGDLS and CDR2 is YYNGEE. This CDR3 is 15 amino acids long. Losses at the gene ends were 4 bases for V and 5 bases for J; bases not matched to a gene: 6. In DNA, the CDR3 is TGTGCCAGCAGCTATAGCGGGGGGGCCCTAGATACGCAGTATTTT. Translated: CASSYSGGALDTQYF. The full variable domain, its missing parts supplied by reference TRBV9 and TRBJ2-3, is DSGVTQTPKHLITATGQRVTLRCSPRSGDLSVYWYQQSLDQGLQFLIQYYNGEERAKGNILERFSAQQFPDLHSELNLSSLELGDSALYFCASSYSGGALDTQYFGPGTRLTVL.

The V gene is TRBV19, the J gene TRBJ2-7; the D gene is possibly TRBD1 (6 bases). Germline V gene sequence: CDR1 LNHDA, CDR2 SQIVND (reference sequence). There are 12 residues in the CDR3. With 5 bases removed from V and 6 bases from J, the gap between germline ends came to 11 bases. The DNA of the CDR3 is TGTGCCAGTAGTGGACAGATCGGCGAGCAGTACTTC. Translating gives CASSGQIGEQYF.

The CDR3 here is CAWRLNTGELFF. The CDR3 DNA reads TGTGCCTGGAGACTTAACACCGGGGAGCTGTTTTTT. The V call is TRBV30, the J call TRBJ2-2; D not resolved. The CDR3 has 12 amino acids. V was pared by 3 bases and J by 2 bases, with 4 bases between. Per germline, CDR1 GTSNPN and CDR2 SVGIG (reference sequence).

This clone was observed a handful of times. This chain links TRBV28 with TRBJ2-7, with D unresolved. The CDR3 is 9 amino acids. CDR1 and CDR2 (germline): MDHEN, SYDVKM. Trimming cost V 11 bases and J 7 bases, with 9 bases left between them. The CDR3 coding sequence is TGTGCCCCGAACCGGGAGCAGTACTTC. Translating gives CAPNREQYF.